This T cell receptor (beta chain) was recorded in a study of shared clonotypes between healthy human individuals. The naive CD8 fraction comprised CD45RO-negative cells positively selected for CCR7 and excluded terminally differentiated effector memory CD45RA+ cells. With 2 bases removed from V and 9 bases from J, the gap between germline ends came to 21 bases. Germline V gives CDR1 PRHDT, CDR2 FYEKMQ (reference sequence). This CDR3 is 16 amino acids long. The protocol was immunoSEQ multiplex PCR, while the TCRdb copy is restricted to in-frame clones and leaves out a portion. In the table there are around 600,000 clones, 90% to 95% of which are singletons.

The TCR originated in a woman aged 25 to 39 in good health. The material sequenced was naive CD8+ T cells sorted from blood. V gene TRBV13 combines with J gene TRBJ2-3; D is undetermined. The CDR3, as DNA: TGTGCCAGCAGCTTACGGACGTCCCCCCATTATGGAACGCAGTATTTT. Its protein product is CASSLRTSPHYGTQYF. The full variable domain, in which reference TRBV13 and TRBJ2-3 provide the parts outside the CDR3, is AAGVIQSPRHLIKEKRETATLKCYPIPRHDTVYWYQQGPGQDPQFLISFYEKMQSDKGSIPDRFSAQQFSDYHSELNMSSLELGDSALYFCASSLRTSPHYGTQYFGPGTRLTVL.